Listed here is a single TCR beta chain. The sample comes from a study of CD8 T cells in Susac syndrome. The CDR3 runs to 14 residues. From germline, CDR1 is MDHEN and CDR2 SYDVKM. The V gene lost 3 bases and the J gene lost 2 bases, with 8 bases spanning the gap. RNA totalling about 0.45 to 1 ug underwent reverse transcription with random hexamers. Each CDR3 protein gets one entry after TCRdb re-called the immunoSEQ multiplex PCR reads with MiXCR. Of 110,000 to 150,000 distinct CDR3 sequences listed, 85% to 95% were seen once; the top ten hold over 0.25%. The receptor comes from a human donor in good health. V and J are TRBV28 and TRBJ2-1; a weak D match, TRBD1 (6 bases). The sequenced material came from CD8+ T cells from PBMCs. CDR3 nucleotides: TGTGCCAGCAGTTTCAGGGGTACCTACAATGAGCAGTTCTTC. It yields the protein CASSFRGTYNEQFF.